This T cell receptor beta chain emerged from a study of vaccination effects on CD4 cells after COVID-19. Study-wide background: Within the ViraFEST assay, antigen-specific CD4+ T cells underwent expansion with viral peptide pools prior to sequencing.

When around nine days of culture had elapsed, CD4+ T cells were isolated. Note on this clone: Antigen specificity is unknown.

The data were produced by immunoSEQ multiplex PCR, yet TCRdb's version contains in-frame clones alone and is incomplete. The sample yields 70,000 to 85,000 clones, roughly 80% seen once. The receptor comes from a human donor who received a COVID-19 vaccine. The sample here was CD4+ T cells from PBMCs cultured without peptide, taken before COVID-19 vaccination.

The CDR3 DNA sequence: TGCGCCAGCAGCCAAGGGAGGGGCATGGTCACCGGGGAGCTGTTTTTT. Translated, it gives CASSQGRGMVTGELFF. The rearrangement links TRBV4-1 to TRBJ2-2, with D perhaps TRBD2 (6 bases). The CDR3 length is 16 residues. Germline loops: CDR1 MGHRA, CDR2 YSYEKL. Trimming left V 1 base short and J 4 bases short, with 13 bases between.